These 27 T cell receptor beta chains came from one sample sequenced in a study of OX40 agonist ivuxolimab in advanced cancers. The table came from immunoSEQ multiplex PCR; TCRdb's copy has only in-frame clones and leaves some out. The table has roughly 10,000 clones, 77% seen once. The sequencing here drew on CD4+ or CD8+ T cells sorted from blood, taken in a trial of the OX40 agonist ivuxolimab. Receptors originate from an adult with an advanced solid tumor such as melanoma, head and neck, liver or kidney cancer.

This chain uses TRBV5-1 with TRBJ2-5; TRBD2 aligns across 7 bases. Germline CDR1 reads SGHRS; CDR2 reads YFSETQ. The V gene end was trimmed by 5 bases and the J gene end by 5 bases; junction bases not matched to a gene: 12. There are 15 residues in the CDR3. CDR3 protein: CASSAGVGTSETQYF. The CDR3, as DNA: TGCGCCAGCAGTGCGGGGGTCGGAACCTCGGAGACCCAGTACTTC.

The chain couples TRBV6-1 to TRBJ2-7; TRBD2 matches at 14 bases. This CDR3 has 15 amino acids. Trimming removed 4 bases from V and 7 bases from J; junction bases left unmatched: 6. Germline values: CDR1 MNHNS, CDR2 SASEGT. In DNA, the CDR3 is TGTGCCAGCAGTGGGGGACTAGCGGGAGCTTATGAGCAGTACTTC. This sequence encodes CASSGGLAGAYEQYF.

This clone was found a few times. J is TRBJ1-6 and V is TRBV4-3, with D unclear. The germline CDR1 and CDR2 sequences are LGHNA and YSLEER. The CDR3 contains 13 residues. The V and J ends lost 0 bases and 11 bases respectively, with 8 bases between them. The CDR3 region is CASSQEPTPPLHF. The CDR3 DNA sequence: TGCGCCAGCAGCCAAGAACCCACGCCACCCCTCCACTTT.

The J gene is TRBJ2-7, the V gene TRBV15; D is possibly TRBD1 (6 bases). V dropped 5 bases and J dropped 3 bases, with 11 bases sitting between them. CDR3 size: 13 residues. Germline lookup yields CDR1 LNHNV and CDR2 YYDKDF (reference sequence). CDR3 amino acids: CATSSGASYEQYF. The CDR3 nucleotides are TGTGCCACCAGCTCAGGGGCAAGCTACGAGCAGTACTTC.

This sequence joins TRBV27 and TRBJ2-1, with D possibly TRBD2 on 6 matching bases. The CDR3 runs 14 residues. V dropped 0 bases and J dropped 3 bases, with 6 bases sitting between them. Germline CDR1 is MNHEY and CDR2 is SMNVEV (reference sequence). The CDR3 protein is CASSLSGLYNEQFF. In DNA form, the CDR3 reads TGTGCCAGCAGTTTATCGGGACTCTACAATGAGCAGTTCTTC.

The CDR3 region has the DNA TGTGCCAACGGACCAGGGGGGGATGAGCAGTTCTTC. Its protein is CANGPGGDEQFF. V is TRBV2 and J is TRBJ2-1; D is perhaps TRBD1 or TRBD2 (7 bases each). The CDR3 length is 12 residues. V shed 10 bases and J shed 8 bases, with 15 bases lying between them. The V gene's germline CDR1 is SNHLY and CDR2 FYNNEI.

By sample share, this clone is medium-sized (0.01 to 0.1%). The chain employs TRBV6-6 and TRBJ1-5; D is ambiguous. The CDR3 runs 14 residues. The germline V and J ends were trimmed by 4 bases and 2 bases, with 9 bases remaining between them. The V gene's germline CDR1 is MNHNY and CDR2 SVGAGI (reference sequence). The CDR3 nucleotides are TGTGCCAGCAGTTGGTCAAAGGGCAATCAGCCCCAGCATTTT. Its protein product is CASSWSKGNQPQHF.

V is TRBV27 and J is TRBJ1-2; TRBD1 matches 7 bases. CDR1 and CDR2 from the germline V gene are MNHEY and SMNVEV (reference sequence). The trim removed 6 bases at V and 0 bases at J, leaving 4 bases unmatched. CDR3 length: 14 amino acids. The CDR3 DNA reads as TGTGCCAGCAGGGGACAGAGAACTAACTATGGCTACACCTTC. It specifies CASRGQRTNYGYTF.

The chain carries TRBV6-6 and TRBJ1-1; D call uncertain. V was cut by 0 bases and J by 5 bases, with 7 bases left in between. Germline V CDR1 and CDR2: MNHNY, SVGAGI (reference sequence). The CDR3 consists of 13 residues. CDR3 nucleotide sequence: TGTGCCAGCAGTTACTCGACGGGGACTGAAGCTTTCTTT. Protein sequence: CASSYSTGTEAFF.

The chain carries TRBV6-1 and TRBJ2-2, with 9 bases that match TRBD2. The CDR3 spans 18 residues. The germline gives CDR1 MNHNS, CDR2 SASEGT. After removal of 0 bases from V and 7 bases from J, the junction contained 12 bases not matched to a gene. The CDR3 bases are TGTGCCAGCAGTGAAGCAGGTTTAGTAGCGGGAGACGTCGGGGAGCTGTTTTTT. Translated, it gives CASSEAGLVAGDVGELFF.

V gene TRBV4-1 combines with J gene TRBJ2-5, with a weak D call TRBD2 (5 bases). The CDR3 is made up of 14 amino acids. The germline V and J ends were trimmed by 4 bases and 5 bases, with 14 bases remaining between them. Germline V gene data show CDR1 as MGHRA and CDR2 as YSYEKL. In DNA, the CDR3 is TGCGCCAGCAGCCTTACTAGAGGGTATGAGACCCAGTACTTC. Translated: CASSLTRGYETQYF.

CDR3 DNA sequence: TGCGCCAGCAGGAGGGACAGGGGGCAGGCCTACGAGCAGTACTTC. Residues: CASRRDRGQAYEQYF. The J gene is TRBJ2-7, the V gene TRBV5-1; 12 bases match TRBD1. CDR3 length: 15 residues. Germline lookup yields CDR1 SGHRS and CDR2 YFSETQ. With 5 bases clipped from V and 2 bases from J, the junction kept 5 bases outside the gene matches.

A single count supports this clone. The chain joins TRBV13 to TRBJ2-5, with TRBD2 matching 8 bases. Germline CDR1 is PRHDT and CDR2 is FYEKMQ (reference sequence). The ends lost 1 base at V and 1 base at J; junction bases unmatched: 8. The CDR3 is 17 amino acids. The DNA of the CDR3 is TGTGCCAGCAGCTTAGCAGGCAGCGGGGGAACCCAAGAGACCCAGTACTTC. It specifies CASSLAGSGGTQETQYF.

The chain links TRBV4-1 to TRBJ2-7, with D possibly being TRBD2 (5 bases). From germline, CDR1 is MGHRA and CDR2 YSYEKL. The CDR3 has 15 amino acids. V shed 1 base and J shed 0 bases, with 10 bases lying between them. CDR3 in amino acids: CASSQGLAYSYEQYF. DNA of the CDR3: TGCGCCAGCAGCCAAGGTCTAGCCTACTCCTACGAGCAGTACTTC.

This sequence joins TRBV29-1 and TRBJ2-7; D is possibly TRBD1 (7 bases). The CDR3 is 12 amino acids. The germline V gene has CDR1 SQVTM and CDR2 ANQGSEA. V shed 0 bases and J shed 5 bases, with 8 bases lying between them. CDR3 DNA sequence: TGCAGCGTTGAAGACAGGGGGGACGAGCAGTACTTC. The encoded protein is CSVEDRGDEQYF.

The J gene is TRBJ2-5, the V gene TRBV14; 7 bases are a match to TRBD1. The V gene's germline CDR1 is SGHDN and CDR2 FVKESK. The CDR3 spans 13 residues. Trimming removed 4 bases from V and 8 bases from J; junction bases left unmatched: 7. CDR3 nucleotide sequence: TGTGCCAGCAGCCTAGGACAGGATGGAACCCAGTACTTC. Its translation: CASSLGQDGTQYF.

The rearrangement joins TRBV7-9 to TRBJ2-7, with TRBD2 identical over 12 bases. This CDR3 region has 16 residues. In germline, CDR1 is SEHNR, CDR2 FQNEAQ (reference sequence). V lost 5 bases to trimming and J lost 3 bases; unmatched junction nucleotides: 8. The chain's CDR3 is CASSPPTSGRDYEQYF. CDR3 sequence (DNA): TGTGCCAGCAGCCCTCCGACTAGCGGGAGAGACTACGAGCAGTACTTC.

The chain joins TRBV9 to TRBJ1-1; no clear D. Trimming left V 0 bases short and J 2 bases short, with 8 bases between. CDR1 and CDR2 from the germline V gene are SGDLS and YYNGEE. The CDR3 sequence is 14 residues long. CDR3 sequence: CASSVDSGNTEAFF. DNA for the CDR3: TGTGCCAGCAGCGTAGATTCAGGTAACACTGAAGCTTTCTTT.

The chain couples TRBV7-9 to TRBJ2-5; D is ambiguous. The CDR3 runs 11 residues. The V gene's germline CDR1 is SEHNR and CDR2 FQNEAQ (reference sequence). Between the trimmed V and J ends, which lost 5 bases and 1 base, there was a span of 2 bases. CDR3 nucleotide sequence: TGTGCCAGCAGCCCCCAAGAGACCCAGTACTTC. Its translation is CASSPQETQYF.

This chain's CDR3 is CASRWTGGAYEQYF. The DNA for the CDR3 is TGTGCCAGCAGATGGACAGGGGGCGCGTACGAGCAGTACTTC. The chain joins TRBV2 to TRBJ2-7; 11 bases align to TRBD1. CDR1 is SNHLY and CDR2 is FYNNEI in the germline V gene. V trimming: 6 bases; J trimming: 4 bases; junction bases outside the gene matches: 5. CDR3 length: 14 amino acids.

J is TRBJ2-1 and V is TRBV5-4; TRBD2 might be the D (5 bases). CDR1 is SGHNT and CDR2 is YYREEE in the germline V gene (reference sequence). V was trimmed by 2 bases and J by 3 bases, leaving 9 bases between them. The CDR3 has 14 amino acids. CDR3 residues: CASSLSGIYNEQFF. The CDR3 DNA reads TGTGCCAGCAGCTTAAGCGGAATCTACAATGAGCAGTTCTTC.

This clone is large (0.1 to 1%) by share. The chain couples TRBV5-1 to TRBJ1-2; D ambiguous. Germline V gives CDR1 SGHRS, CDR2 YFSETQ. V was cut by 6 bases and J by 2 bases, with 14 bases left in between. The CDR3 extends over 14 amino acids. The CDR3 sequence is CASTPTGVNYGYTF. CDR3 in DNA: TGCGCCAGCACCCCAACCGGGGTCAACTATGGCTACACCTTC. Full variable domain (outside the CDR3, taken from reference TRBV5-1 and TRBJ1-2): KAGVTQTPRYLIKTRGQQVTLSCSPISGHRSVSWYQQTPGQGLQFLFEYFSETQRNKGNFPGRFSGRQFSNSRSEMNVSTLELGDSALYLCASTPTGVNYGYTFGSGTRLTVV.

The rearrangement links TRBV27 to TRBJ2-3; TRBD1 aligns across 8 bases. Germline V lookup: CDR1 MNHEY, CDR2 SMNVEV (reference sequence). V shed 0 bases, J shed 4 bases, and the junction held 6 bases outside the gene matches. The CDR3 covers 16 residues. CDR3 DNA: TGTGCCAGCAGTTTATCCGGACAGGGCCCCGCAGATACGCAGTATTTT. It yields the protein CASSLSGQGPADTQYF.

The chain has TRBV7-6 and TRBJ2-1; weak D call: TRBD2 (5 bases). There are 13 residues in the CDR3. The V and J ends lost 1 base and 6 bases respectively, with 7 bases between them. CDR1 is SGHVS, CDR2 FNYEAQ, per germline. This CDR3 reads CASSLGGGNEQFF. The CDR3 bases are TGTGCCAGCAGCTTAGGTGGAGGCAATGAGCAGTTCTTC.

This clone has a single count. The J gene is TRBJ2-5, the V gene TRBV4-1; D is perhaps TRBD1 (6 bases). CDR1 is MGHRA and CDR2 is YSYEKL in the germline V gene. V shed 5 bases and J shed 5 bases, with 18 bases lying between them. This CDR3 contains 15 residues. The CDR3 DNA sequence: TGCGCCAGCAGCTACCACAGGGATTTAGGGGAGACCCAGTACTTC. Protein sequence: CASSYHRDLGETQYF.

This clone was seen a few times. The rearrangement uses TRBV27 and TRBJ2-7, with 10 nucleotides matching TRBD1. Germline V gene data show CDR1 as MNHEY and CDR2 as SMNVEV (reference sequence). The CDR3 is made up of 12 amino acids. The junction had 2 bases not matched to a gene; V was cut back by 6 bases and J by 6 bases. The CDR3 DNA sequence: TGTGCCAGCAGCCGACAGGGGGCCGAGCAGTACTTC. It specifies CASSRQGAEQYF.

This chain joins TRBV4-2 and TRBJ2-7, with a tentative D call TRBD1 (5 bases). Germline CDR1 is LGHNA and CDR2 is YNFKEQ. Trimming pared 0 bases from V and 2 bases from J, leaving 8 bases between. The CDR3 runs to 14 residues. CDR3 amino acids: CASSQDKTAYEQYF. The CDR3 bases are TGTGCCAGCAGCCAAGATAAGACAGCCTACGAGCAGTACTTC.